These 26 T cell receptor beta chains were all obtained from the same sample, sequenced in a study of control samples from healthy donors and cancer patients. Produced via immunoSEQ multiplex PCR; TCRdb's table is partial and in-frame only. This table has about 55,000 clones, around 96% appearing once. Specimen: blood. The receptors derive from a woman between 18 and 29 years old in good health.

The chain has TRBV5-5 and TRBJ2-1; possibly TRBD1 or TRBD2 for D (5 bases each). Germline CDR1 and CDR2: SGHKS and YYEKEE (reference sequence). V lost 6 bases and J 8 bases, leaving 24 bases between the germline ends. The CDR3 has 16 amino acids. The CDR3 coding sequence is TGTGCCAGCAACTGGGGGATGGCAGGGAATCACTATGAGCAGTTCTTC. Translated, it gives CASNWGMAGNHYEQFF.

This sequence joins TRBV9 and TRBJ2-2; D gene unclear. Between the trimmed V and J ends, which lost 1 base and 1 base, there was a span of 5 bases. Germline loops: CDR1 SGDLS, CDR2 YYNGEE. The CDR3 is 14 residues long. CDR3 coding DNA: TGTGCCAGCAGCGTATCCCAGAACACCGGGGAGCTGTTTTTT. Its protein product is CASSVSQNTGELFF.

The chain combines TRBV11-2 with TRBJ1-6, with a weak D call TRBD1 (6 bases). Germline V gene lookup returns CDR1 SGHAT and CDR2 FQNNGV. The ends were cut back, 5 bases at V and 2 bases at J, with 13 bases in the middle. CDR3 length: 16 amino acids. The CDR3 is CASSPTGLPYNSPLHF. CDR3 sequence (DNA): TGTGCCAGCAGCCCTACAGGGCTCCCCTATAATTCACCCCTCCACTTT.

The chain is built from TRBV28 and TRBJ2-1; 8 bases fit TRBD1. CDR3 length equals 16 residues. From germline, CDR1 is MDHEN and CDR2 SYDVKM. V trimming: 4 bases; J trimming: 6 bases; junction bases outside the gene matches: 11. This chain's CDR3 is CASSSPGTGSGNEQFF. The CDR3 nucleotides read TGTGCCAGCAGTTCCCCCGGGACAGGTTCGGGCAATGAGCAGTTCTTC. The variable domain in full, completed from reference TRBV28 and TRBJ2-1, reads DVKVTQSSRYLVKRTGEKVFLECVQDMDHENMFWYRQDPGLGLRLIYFSYDVKMKEKGDIPEGYSVSREKKERFSLILESASTNQTSMYLCASSSPGTGSGNEQFFGPGTRLTVL.

The chain joins TRBV9 to TRBJ2-7; 11 bases agree with TRBD2. CDR1 SGDLS and CDR2 YYNGEE come from the germline V gene. The CDR3 runs 15 residues. J was trimmed by 8 bases and V by 0 bases; bases with no gene match: 7. CDR3 protein: CASSVGSSGGSQQYF. The CDR3 region has the DNA TGTGCCAGCAGCGTAGGATCTAGCGGGGGGTCCCAGCAGTACTTC.

The V and J genes are TRBV5-1 and TRBJ1-4; D is perhaps TRBD1 (5 bases). The CDR3 length is 15 residues. CDR1 SGHRS and CDR2 YFSETQ come from the germline V gene. V was clipped by 3 bases and J by 5 bases, with 14 bases between them. In nucleotides, the CDR3 is TGCGCCAGCAGCTCCTCAGGGACTATCAATGAAAAACTGTTTTTT. It specifies CASSSSGTINEKLFF. Drawing the rest from reference TRBV5-1 and TRBJ1-4, the complete variable domain is KAGVTQTPRYLIKTRGQQVTLSCSPISGHRSVSWYQQTPGQGLQFLFEYFSETQRNKGNFPGRFSGRQFSNSRSEMNVSTLELGDSALYLCASSSSGTINEKLFFGSGTQLSVL.

J is TRBJ1-1 and V is TRBV19, with D hard to call. With 5 bases removed from V and 0 bases from J, the gap between germline ends came to 7 bases. Germline V gene data show CDR1 as LNHDA and CDR2 as SQIVND (reference sequence). CDR3 size: 13 residues. CDR3 coding DNA: TGTGCCAGTAGTGGTACACTGAACACTGAAGCTTTCTTT. Translated, it gives CASSGTLNTEAFF.

The chain employs TRBV6-5 and TRBJ1-5; 7 bases agree with TRBD1. The germline gives CDR1 MNHEY, CDR2 SVGAGI. V was clipped by 10 bases and J by 10 bases; unmatched bases: 4. The CDR3 contains 10 residues. The CDR3, as DNA: TGTGCCATCGGGACAGACCCCCAGCATTTT. Its translation: CAIGTDPQHF.

This chain connects TRBV6-5 to TRBJ1-1, with a tentative D call TRBD1 (6 bases). This CDR3 contains 16 residues. CDR1 is MNHEY and CDR2 is SVGAGI in the germline V gene. V was pared by 2 bases and J by 1 base, with 14 bases between. The CDR3 spells CASSYGGGSSNTEAFF. As DNA, the CDR3 is TGTGCCAGCAGTTACGGGGGGGGCAGCTCGAACACTGAAGCTTTCTTT.

The chain has TRBV6-4 and TRBJ2-2; D is perhaps TRBD2 (5 bases). Trimming took 0 bases from V and 0 from J, leaving 5 bases between them. The CDR3 has 15 residues. Germline assignment: CDR1 MRHNA and CDR2 SNTAGT. The CDR3 DNA follows: TGTGCCAGCAGTGACTCGGGAGCGAACACCGGGGAGCTGTTTTTT. Protein sequence: CASSDSGANTGELFF.

The chain is built from TRBV2 and TRBJ1-5; D might be TRBD1 (5 bases). V was cut by 4 bases and J by 6 bases, with 13 bases left in between. CDR1 is SNHLY and CDR2 is FYNNEI in the germline V gene. The length of the CDR3 is 14 residues. CDR3 protein: CASSVRGEGQPQHF. The CDR3 DNA reads as TGTGCCAGCAGTGTACGAGGGGAGGGTCAGCCCCAGCATTTT. Drawing the rest from reference TRBV2 and TRBJ1-5, the complete variable domain is EPEVTQTPSHQVTQMGQEVILRCVPISNHLYFYWYRQILGQKVEFLVSFYNNEISEKSEIFDDQFSVERPDGSNFTLKIRSTKLEDSAMYFCASSVRGEGQPQHFGDGTRLSIL.

The rearrangement links TRBV19 to TRBJ2-1; 11 bases are shared with TRBD1. CDR1 and CDR2 from the germline V gene are LNHDA and SQIVND (reference sequence). The ends lost 5 bases at V and 3 bases at J; junction bases unmatched: 3. The CDR3 consists of 15 residues. CDR3 in amino acids: CASSQGTGGYNEQFF. In DNA form, the CDR3 reads TGTGCCAGTAGTCAAGGGACAGGGGGCTACAATGAGCAGTTCTTC.

J is TRBJ1-2 and V is TRBV2; D call uncertain. Germline V gene sequence: CDR1 SNHLY, CDR2 FYNNEI. V lost 3 bases to trimming and J lost 1 base, with 3 bases between them. This CDR3 has 12 amino acids. The CDR3 region is CASSESNYGYTF. The CDR3 DNA reads TGTGCCAGCAGTGAGAGTAACTATGGCTACACCTTC. The variable domain in full, with the rest retrieved from reference TRBV2 and TRBJ1-2, is EPEVTQTPSHQVTQMGQEVILRCVPISNHLYFYWYRQILGQKVEFLVSFYNNEISEKSEIFDDQFSVERPDGSNFTLKIRSTKLEDSAMYFCASSESNYGYTFGSGTRLTVV.

The V call is TRBV5-6, the J call TRBJ2-7; 9 nucleotides agree with TRBD1. The V and J ends lost 3 bases and 1 base, in that order; junction bases with no gene match: 5. The length of the CDR3 is 15 residues. CDR1 is SGHDT, CDR2 YYEEEE, per germline. CDR3 sequence (DNA): TGTGCCAGCAGCTCGTCCGGGACAGGGTCCTACGAGCAGTACTTC. It is translated as CASSSSGTGSYEQYF.

The J gene is TRBJ2-7, the V gene TRBV7-2; maybe TRBD1 (5 bases). CDR3 length: 15 residues. In germline, CDR1 is SGHTA, CDR2 FQGNSA. V lost 1 base, J lost 1 base, and 11 bases lay in between. The CDR3 here is CASSLDIGASYEQYF. The CDR3 DNA is TGTGCCAGCAGCTTAGACATTGGGGCGTCCTACGAGCAGTACTTC.

This chain connects TRBV5-1 to TRBJ2-7; D possibly matches TRBD1 or TRBD2 (7 bases each). CDR1 and CDR2 from the germline V gene are SGHRS and YFSETQ. Trimming removed 4 bases from V and 1 base from J, with 15 bases in between. This CDR3 spans 15 amino acids. CDR3 DNA: TGCGCCAGCAGCAACCCCCAGGGGGGGTCCTACGAGCAGTACTTC. It is translated as CASSNPQGGSYEQYF.

This rearrangement joins TRBV18 to TRBJ2-3; possible D gene TRBD2, 6 bases. V dropped 0 bases and J dropped 5 bases, with 18 bases sitting between them. This CDR3 has 17 amino acids. Germline lookup yields CDR1 KGHSH and CDR2 LQKENI. The CDR3: CASSPPPDRRDRDTQYF. DNA of the CDR3: TGTGCCAGCTCACCACCCCCGGATCGGAGGGATCGAGATACGCAGTATTTT.

The CDR3 sequence: CASSYGTTNEKLFF. CDR3 bases: TGTGCCAGCAGTTACGGGACAACTAATGAAAAACTGTTTTTT. The chain uses TRBV6-5 and TRBJ1-4; no clear D gene. V was clipped by 2 bases and J by 0 bases, with 4 bases between them. The CDR3 totals 14 residues. Per the germline V gene, CDR1 is MNHEY and CDR2 is SVGAGI.

The chain employs TRBV11-2 and TRBJ1-1; weak D call: TRBD1 (6 bases). Germline V lookup: CDR1 SGHAT, CDR2 FQNNGV. This CDR3 is 15 amino acids long. Deletions cut 5 bases from V and 1 base from J, with 14 bases between. CDR3 nucleotide sequence: TGTGCCAGCAGCCCGTCGGGACACCCGAACACTGAAGCTTTCTTT. Its protein product is CASSPSGHPNTEAFF.

J is TRBJ2-2 and V is TRBV19; D may correspond to TRBD1 or TRBD2 (5 bases each). The V end was cut by 8 bases, the J end by 3 bases, with 10 bases between. The CDR3 spans 13 residues. In germline, CDR1 is LNHDA, CDR2 SQIVND (reference sequence). CDR3 bases: TGTGCCAGTGGCAGAGGGGACACCGGGGAGCTGTTTTTT. Translation gives CASGRGDTGELFF. The full variable domain, rest sourced from reference TRBV19 and TRBJ2-2, is DGGITQSPKYLFRKEGQNVTLSCEQNLNHDAMYWYRQDPGQGLRLIYYSQIVNDFQKGDIAEGYSVSREKKESFPLTVTSAQKNPTAFYLCASGRGDTGELFFGEGSRLTVL.

The chain links TRBV13 to TRBJ1-2; perhaps TRBD1 as D (6 bases). The V and J ends lost 0 bases and 4 bases respectively, with 12 bases between them. Per the germline V gene, CDR1 is PRHDT and CDR2 is FYEKMQ (reference sequence). The CDR3 is 15 residues long. The CDR3 loop is CASSLGNRVGYGYTF. The CDR3 coding sequence is TGTGCCAGCAGCTTAGGGAACAGGGTGGGCTATGGCTACACCTTC. Complete variable domain (other parts from reference TRBV13 and TRBJ1-2): AAGVIQSPRHLIKEKRETATLKCYPIPRHDTVYWYQQGPGQDPQFLISFYEKMQSDKGSIPDRFSAQQFSDYHSELNMSSLELGDSALYFCASSLGNRVGYGYTFGSGTRLTVV.

V and J are TRBV30 and TRBJ1-1; maybe TRBD1 (5 bases). The germline V and J ends were trimmed by 0 bases and 1 base, with 9 bases remaining between them. In germline, CDR1 is GTSNPN, CDR2 SVGIG (reference sequence). The CDR3 is made up of 14 amino acids. CDR3 amino acids: CAWSVPGTNTEAFF. In DNA form, the CDR3 reads TGTGCCTGGAGTGTACCCGGGACGAACACTGAAGCTTTCTTT.

The chain joins TRBV3-1 (or the pseudogene TRBV3-2) to TRBJ1-1; D is unclear. Germline CDR1 and CDR2: LGHDT and YNNKEL (reference sequence). V lost 6 bases to trimming and J lost 4 bases, with 12 bases between them. The CDR3 loop spans 13 amino acids. CDR3 nucleotides: TGTGCCAGCAGGTACAGAGGAGGCACTGAAGCTTTCTTT. Translated, it gives CASRYRGGTEAFF.

V gene TRBV7-9 combines with J gene TRBJ1-4; 8 positions agree with TRBD1. The CDR3 length is 14 residues. Germline V gene lookup returns CDR1 SEHNR and CDR2 FQNEAQ (reference sequence). After removal of 6 bases from V and 5 bases from J, the junction contained 5 bases not matched to a gene. DNA of the CDR3: TGTGCCAGCAGAGAGACAGGGGCCAATGAAAAACTGTTTTTT. Protein: CASRETGANEKLFF.

The chain uses TRBV6-4 and TRBJ2-3, with D possibly matching TRBD2 (5 bases). Germline CDR1 and CDR2: MRHNA and SNTAGT. The V end was cut by 3 bases, the J end by 4 bases, with 11 bases between. The CDR3 loop spans 14 amino acids. CDR3 protein: CASSEVDGADTQYF. The CDR3 coding sequence is TGTGCCAGCAGTGAGGTTGACGGGGCAGATACGCAGTATTTT.

This clone was detected once. V and J are TRBV30 and TRBJ2-1; 9 nucleotides line up with TRBD2. Unmatched junction bases numbered 12, after V lost 0 bases and J lost 12 bases. CDR1 GTSNPN and CDR2 SVGIG come from the germline V gene (reference sequence). This CDR3 spans 15 amino acids. CDR3 residues: CAWSVGGSGGLVQFF. In nucleotides, the CDR3 is TGTGCCTGGAGTGTAGGAGGTAGCGGGGGCCTGGTGCAGTTCTTC.